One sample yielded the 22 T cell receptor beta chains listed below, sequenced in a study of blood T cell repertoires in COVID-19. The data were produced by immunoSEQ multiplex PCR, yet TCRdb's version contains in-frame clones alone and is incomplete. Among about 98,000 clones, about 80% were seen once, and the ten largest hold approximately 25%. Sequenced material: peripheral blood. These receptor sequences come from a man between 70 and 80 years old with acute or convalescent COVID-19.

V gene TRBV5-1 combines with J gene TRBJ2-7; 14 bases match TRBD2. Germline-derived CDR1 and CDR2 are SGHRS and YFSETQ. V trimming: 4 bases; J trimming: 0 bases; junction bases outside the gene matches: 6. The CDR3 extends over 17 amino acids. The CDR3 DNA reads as TGCGCCAGCAGCCCACAGGGGACTAGCGGGAGCTCCTACGAGCAGTACTTC. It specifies CASSPQGTSGSSYEQYF. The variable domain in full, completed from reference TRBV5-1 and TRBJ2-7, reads KAGVTQTPRYLIKTRGQQVTLSCSPISGHRSVSWYQQTPGQGLQFLFEYFSETQRNKGNFPGRFSGRQFSNSRSEMNVSTLELGDSALYLCASSPQGTSGSSYEQYFGPGTRLTVT.

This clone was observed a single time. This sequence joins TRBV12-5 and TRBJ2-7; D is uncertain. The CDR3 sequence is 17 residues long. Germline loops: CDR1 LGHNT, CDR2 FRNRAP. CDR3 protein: CARSLLLPHLSSYEQYF. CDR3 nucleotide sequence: TGTGCCAGATCTCTCCTCCTGCCACATTTAAGCTCCTACGAGCAGTACTTC.

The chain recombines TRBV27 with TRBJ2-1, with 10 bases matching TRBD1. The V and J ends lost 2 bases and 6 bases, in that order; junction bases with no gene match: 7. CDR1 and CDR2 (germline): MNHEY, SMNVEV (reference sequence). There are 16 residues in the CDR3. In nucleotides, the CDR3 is TGTGCCAGCAGTTTACTCCCGGGACAGGGGTCCAATGAGCAGTTCTTC. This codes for CASSLLPGQGSNEQFF.

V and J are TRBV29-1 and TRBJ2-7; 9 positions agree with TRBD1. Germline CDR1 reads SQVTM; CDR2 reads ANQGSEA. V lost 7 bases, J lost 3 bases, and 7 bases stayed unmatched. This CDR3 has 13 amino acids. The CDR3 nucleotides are TGCAGCGCCCACGGGACAGGGAACTACGAGCAGTACTTC. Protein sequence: CSAHGTGNYEQYF.

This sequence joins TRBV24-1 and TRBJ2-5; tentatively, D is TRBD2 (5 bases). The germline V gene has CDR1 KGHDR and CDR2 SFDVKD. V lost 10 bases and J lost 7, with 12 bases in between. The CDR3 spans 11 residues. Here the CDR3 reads CATGLGGTQYF. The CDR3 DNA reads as TGTGCCACAGGACTTGGTGGGACCCAGTACTTC.

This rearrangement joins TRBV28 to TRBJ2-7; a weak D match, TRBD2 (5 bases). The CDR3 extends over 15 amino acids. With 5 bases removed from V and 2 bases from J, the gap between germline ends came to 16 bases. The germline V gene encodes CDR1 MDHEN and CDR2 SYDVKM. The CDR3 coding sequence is TGTGCCAGCAGTCCCTACTCTAGCCTTCCCTACGAGCAGTACTTC. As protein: CASSPYSSLPYEQYF. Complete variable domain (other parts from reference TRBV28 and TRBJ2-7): DVKVTQSSRYLVKRTGEKVFLECVQDMDHENMFWYRQDPGLGLRLIYFSYDVKMKEKGDIPEGYSVSREKKERFSLILESASTNQTSMYLCASSPYSSLPYEQYFGPGTRLTVT.

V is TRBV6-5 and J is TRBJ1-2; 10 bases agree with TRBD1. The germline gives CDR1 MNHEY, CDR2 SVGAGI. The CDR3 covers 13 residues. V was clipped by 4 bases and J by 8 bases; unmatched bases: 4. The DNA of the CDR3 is TGTGCCAGCAGTTCGACAGGGGGCAGAGGCTACACCTTC. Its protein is CASSSTGGRGYTF.

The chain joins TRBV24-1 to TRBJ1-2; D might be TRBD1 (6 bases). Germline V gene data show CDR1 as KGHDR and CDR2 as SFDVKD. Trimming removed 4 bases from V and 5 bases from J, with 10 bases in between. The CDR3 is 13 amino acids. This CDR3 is CATSEGTRYGYTF. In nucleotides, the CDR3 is TGTGCCACCAGTGAGGGGACAAGATATGGCTACACCTTC.

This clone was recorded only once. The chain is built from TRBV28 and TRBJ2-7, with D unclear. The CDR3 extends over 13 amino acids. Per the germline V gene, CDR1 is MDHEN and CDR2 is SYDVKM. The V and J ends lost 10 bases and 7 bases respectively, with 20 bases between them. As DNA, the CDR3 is TGTGCCATCCTCGAGCCTATGAGGCAGGAGCAGTACTTC. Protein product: CAILEPMRQEQYF.

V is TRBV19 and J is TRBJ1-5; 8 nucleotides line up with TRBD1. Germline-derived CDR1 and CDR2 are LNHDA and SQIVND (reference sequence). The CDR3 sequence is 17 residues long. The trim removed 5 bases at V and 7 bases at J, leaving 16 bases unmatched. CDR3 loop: CASSPAPWTGSHQPQHF. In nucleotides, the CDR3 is TGTGCCAGTAGTCCAGCCCCCTGGACAGGGTCTCACCAGCCCCAGCATTTT.

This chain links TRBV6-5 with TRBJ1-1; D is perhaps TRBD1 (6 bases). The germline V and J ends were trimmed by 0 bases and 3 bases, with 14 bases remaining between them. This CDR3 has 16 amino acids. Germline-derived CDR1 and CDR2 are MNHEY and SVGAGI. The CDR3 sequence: CASSYSMAGADTEAFF. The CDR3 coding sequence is TGTGCCAGCAGTTACTCGATGGCGGGGGCGGACACTGAAGCTTTCTTT.

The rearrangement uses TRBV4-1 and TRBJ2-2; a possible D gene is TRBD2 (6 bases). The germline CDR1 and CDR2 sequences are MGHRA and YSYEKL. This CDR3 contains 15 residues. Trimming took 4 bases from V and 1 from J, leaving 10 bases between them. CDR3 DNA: TGCGCCAGCAGCCCGGGTAGCGGGAACACCGGGGAGCTGTTTTTT. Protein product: CASSPGSGNTGELFF.

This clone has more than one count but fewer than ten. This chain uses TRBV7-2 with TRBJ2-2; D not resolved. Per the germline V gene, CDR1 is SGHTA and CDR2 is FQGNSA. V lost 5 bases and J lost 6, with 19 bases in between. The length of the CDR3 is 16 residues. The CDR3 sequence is CASSVAVSSLPGELFF. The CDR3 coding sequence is TGTGCCAGCAGCGTCGCCGTCTCGAGTCTCCCCGGGGAGCTGTTTTTT.

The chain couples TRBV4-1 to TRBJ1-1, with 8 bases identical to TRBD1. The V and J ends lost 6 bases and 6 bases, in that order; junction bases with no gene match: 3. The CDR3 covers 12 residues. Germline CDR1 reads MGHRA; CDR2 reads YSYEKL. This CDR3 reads CASRQGGAEAFF. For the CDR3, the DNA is TGCGCCAGCAGACAGGGGGGAGCTGAAGCTTTCTTT.

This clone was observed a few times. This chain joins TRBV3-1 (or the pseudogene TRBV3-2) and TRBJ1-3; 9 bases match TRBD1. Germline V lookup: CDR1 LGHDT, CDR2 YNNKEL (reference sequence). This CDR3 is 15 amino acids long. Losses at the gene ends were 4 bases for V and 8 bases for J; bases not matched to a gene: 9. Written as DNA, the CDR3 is TGTGCCAGCAGCCCCTGGACAGGGGAAGGGGACACCATATATTTT. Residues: CASSPWTGEGDTIYF.

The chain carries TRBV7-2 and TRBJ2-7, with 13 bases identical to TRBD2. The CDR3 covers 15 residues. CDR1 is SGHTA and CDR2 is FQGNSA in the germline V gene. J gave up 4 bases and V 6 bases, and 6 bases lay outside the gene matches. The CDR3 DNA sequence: TGTGCCAGCAGAGATCGGACTAGCGGGAGTTACGAGCAGTACTTC. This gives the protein CASRDRTSGSYEQYF.

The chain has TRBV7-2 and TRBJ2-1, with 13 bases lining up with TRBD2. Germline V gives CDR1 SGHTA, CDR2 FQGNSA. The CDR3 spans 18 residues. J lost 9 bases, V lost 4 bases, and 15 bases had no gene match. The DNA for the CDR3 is TGTGCCAGCAGCTCGAGGCAGAGGGGACTAGCGGGAAAGGGTGAGCAGTTCTTC. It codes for CASSSRQRGLAGKGEQFF.

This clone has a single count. CDR3 nucleotide sequence: TGTGCCAGCAGTTTTAGGTGGAGGACTGAAGCTTTCTTT. This gives the protein CASSFRWRTEAFF. J is TRBJ1-1 and V is TRBV12-3 or TRBV12-4; D gene uncertain. The CDR3 consists of 13 residues. Trimming took off 3 bases at V and 5 bases at J, with 10 bases between the two ends.

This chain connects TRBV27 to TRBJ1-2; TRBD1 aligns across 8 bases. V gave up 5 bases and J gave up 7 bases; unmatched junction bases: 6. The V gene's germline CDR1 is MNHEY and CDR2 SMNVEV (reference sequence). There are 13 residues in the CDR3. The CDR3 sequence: CASSLTGVGGYTF. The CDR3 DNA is TGTGCCAGCAGTCTGACAGGGGTGGGTGGCTACACCTTC.

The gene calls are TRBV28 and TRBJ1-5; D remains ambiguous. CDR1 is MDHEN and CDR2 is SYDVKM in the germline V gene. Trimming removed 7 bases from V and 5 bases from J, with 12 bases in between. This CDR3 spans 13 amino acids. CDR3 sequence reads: CASTSGTHQPQHF. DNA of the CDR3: TGTGCCAGCACCTCAGGTACCCATCAGCCCCAGCATTTT.

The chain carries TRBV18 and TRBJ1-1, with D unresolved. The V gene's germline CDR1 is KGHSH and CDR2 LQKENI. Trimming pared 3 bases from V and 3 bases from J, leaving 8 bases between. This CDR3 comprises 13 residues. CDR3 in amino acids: CASSPEEDTEAFF. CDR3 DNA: TGTGCCAGCTCACCTGAGGAAGACACTGAAGCTTTCTTT.

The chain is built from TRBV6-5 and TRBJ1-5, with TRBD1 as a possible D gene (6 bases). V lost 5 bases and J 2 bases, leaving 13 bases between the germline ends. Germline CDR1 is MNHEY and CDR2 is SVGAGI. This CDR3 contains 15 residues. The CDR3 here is CASSQGMGRNQPQHF. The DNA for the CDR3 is TGTGCCAGCAGTCAGGGGATGGGGCGCAATCAGCCCCAGCATTTT.